A single sample gave rise to the 9 T cell receptor beta chains below, sequenced in a study of blood T cells in healthy people across ages. Together with a sample-barcoded 5' primer, a J-beta primer mix was included in a second PCR lasting about 7 to 11 cycles. Using its own MiXCR run on the 5' RACE reads, TCRdb lists one record per CDR3 protein. The sample holds 600,000 to 650,000 distinct CDR3 sequences, under 65% seen once. Sequenced sample: blood. Receptor source: a man aged 55 to 70 in good health.

The chain is built from TRBV12-3 or TRBV12-4 and TRBJ1-2, with D maybe TRBD1 (6 bases). The CDR3 is made up of 14 amino acids. V was trimmed by 7 bases and J by 7 bases, leaving 19 bases between them. The CDR3 region has the DNA TGTGCCAGCACCCACAACCCAGGGGAGCGTGGCTACACCTTC. The encoded protein is CASTHNPGERGYTF.

V usage is TRBV6-2 or TRBV6-3 and J usage is TRBJ2-5, with D perhaps TRBD2 (6 bases). The germline CDR1 and CDR2 sequences are MNHEY and SVGEGT. The CDR3 runs to 15 residues. V lost 2 bases, J lost 1 base, and 11 bases lay in between. The DNA of the CDR3 is TGTGCCAGCAGTTACGGCGGGACCTCCCAAGAGACCCAGTACTTC. Translating gives CASSYGGTSQETQYF.

The V call is TRBV7-2, the J call TRBJ2-1; D gene ambiguous. Germline values: CDR1 SGHTA, CDR2 FQGNSA. This CDR3 spans 14 amino acids. Between the trimmed V and J ends, which lost 8 bases and 0 bases, there was a span of 11 bases. CDR3 bases: TGTGCCAGCCAAGGAAGAAACTCCTACAATGAGCAGTTCTTC. It yields the protein CASQGRNSYNEQFF.

The gene calls are TRBV3-1 and TRBJ2-1; 10 bases agree with TRBD2. The CDR3 is 16 residues long. Trimming took 3 bases from V and 5 from J; bases not matched to a gene: 7. In germline, CDR1 is LGHDT, CDR2 YNNKEL (reference sequence). The CDR3 DNA sequence: TGTGCCAGCAGCCAGGGACTAGCGACCGGCGACAATGAGCAGTTCTTC. Its translation: CASSQGLATGDNEQFF.

V gene TRBV15 combines with J gene TRBJ2-5; 7 bases fit TRBD1. Germline values: CDR1 LNHNV, CDR2 YYDKDF (reference sequence). CDR3 size: 18 residues. V was pared by 3 bases and J by 2 bases, with 15 bases of the junction left unmatched. The CDR3 DNA reads TGTGCCACCAGCAGGAAAAACCGGGACAGAGGCTTTCAAGAGACCCAGTACTTC. Protein: CATSRKNRDRGFQETQYF.

CDR3 bases: TGTGCCAGCAGTGATCTCAGGGGAGCTCTAAGGATGGATGAGCAGTTCTTC. Amino acids: CASSDLRGALRMDEQFF. This chain links TRBV25-1 with TRBJ2-1; perhaps TRBD1 as D (6 bases). Germline V gene data show CDR1 as MGHDK and CDR2 as SYGVNS. Trimming removed 3 bases at V and 8 bases at J, with 23 bases between. The CDR3 has 17 amino acids. Filled out from reference TRBV25-1 and TRBJ2-1, the complete variable domain reads EADIYQTPRYLVIGTGKKITLECSQTMGHDKMYWYQQDPGMELHLIHYSYGVNSTEKGDLSSESTVSRIRTEHFPLTLESARPSHTSQYLCASSDLRGALRMDEQFFGPGTRLTVL.

V gene TRBV29-1 combines with J gene TRBJ2-7; no definite D call. V was clipped by 4 bases and J by 0 bases, with 7 bases between them. CDR3 length equals 12 residues. Germline assignment: CDR1 SQVTM and CDR2 ANQGSEA. CDR3 coding DNA: TGCAGCGTTGGGGATAGCTCCTACGAGCAGTACTTC. Translated: CSVGDSSYEQYF.

The rearrangement uses TRBV11-2 and TRBJ2-5, with 7 bases fitting TRBD1. Trimming removed 5 bases from V and 4 bases from J; junction bases left unmatched: 13. Germline V lookup: CDR1 SGHAT, CDR2 FQNNGV. This CDR3 comprises 16 residues. Written as DNA, the CDR3 is TGTGCCAGCAGCCCTACCCCAGGGACAGTACCAGAGACCCAGTACTTC. This translates into CASSPTPGTVPETQYF.

In DNA, the CDR3 is TGCAGCGTGGCCCCCGGGACTCTGAGCACAGATACGCAGTATTTT. Translated: CSVAPGTLSTDTQYF. The chain carries TRBV29-1 and TRBJ2-3; D may be TRBD2 (6 bases). Germline V gene data show CDR1 as SQVTM and CDR2 as ANQGSEA. The ends were cut back, 6 bases at V and 0 bases at J, with 16 bases in the middle. This CDR3 is 15 amino acids long.